Listed below are T cell receptor beta chains from one sample, sequenced in a study of identical twins. MiXCR, applied by TCRdb to the 5' RACE reads, yields one record per CDR3 protein. This table has 420,000 or so distinct CDR3 sequences, about 18% appearing once. The sample taken for sequencing was naive T cells sorted from blood. These receptors all stem from a man aged 45 to 65 in good health. The CDR3 runs from the conserved cysteine through the conserved F or W. A D gene is named only where the DNA matches it firmly. Size is stated for part of the rows, as once, few or many counts, or as a class when the clone is expanded.

J gene | V gene | D gene | clone size | CDR3 protein | CDR3 DNA
TRBJ2-3 | TRBV18 | . | many | CASSPARSADTQYF | TGTGCCAGCTCACCAGCCAGGAGTGCAGATACGCAGTATTTT
TRBJ2-1 | TRBV28 | . | many | CASSFQQRQFF | TGTGCCAGCAGTTTCCAGCAACGGCAGTTCTTC
TRBJ1-3 | TRBV9 | . | many | CASSVVGERGPGNTIYF | TGTGCCAGCAGCGTAGTTGGGGAAAGAGGGCCTGGAAACACCATATATTTT
TRBJ2-7 | TRBV9 | TRBD2 | . | CASSDTGTSGSQYEQYF | TGTGCCAGCAGTGACACCGGGACTAGCGGGAGTCAGTACGAGCAGTACTTC
TRBJ2-5 | TRBV10-3 | TRBD1 | . | CAINPGTGIETQYF | TGTGCCATCAACCCCGGGACAGGGATAGAGACCCAGTACTTC
TRBJ2-7 | TRBV20-1 | TRBD1 | many | CSARDLKTGVEQYF | TGCAGTGCTAGAGATTTGAAGACAGGGGTCGAGCAGTACTTC
TRBJ1-5 | TRBV12-3/TRBV12-4 | . | many | CASTHRGDTGGPQHF | TGTGCCAGCACACACCGCGGGGACACTGGCGGGCCCCAGCATTTT
TRBJ2-2 | TRBV20-1 | . | many | CSARGAGANGELFF | TGCAGTGCTAGAGGGGCAGGGGCCAACGGGGAGCTGTTTTTT
TRBJ2-7 | TRBV2 | . | . | CASASGSLYEQYF | TGTGCCAGCGCTTCCGGGAGCCTATACGAGCAGTACTTC
TRBJ2-7 | TRBV11-2 | . | few | CASSLGPQGTYEQYF | TGTGCCAGCAGCTTGGGCCCTCAGGGAACCTACGAGCAGTACTTC
TRBJ2-3 | TRBV5-4 | . | few | CASSGALPTDTQYF | TGTGCCAGCAGCGGCGCGCTTCCCACAGATACGCAGTATTTT
TRBJ2-4 | TRBV11-2 | TRBD1 | few | CASSDFRQGLAKNIQYF | TGTGCCAGCAGCGACTTTAGACAGGGGTTAGCCAAAAACATTCAGTACTTC
TRBJ1-1 | TRBV4-1 | . | many | CASSQVLGMNTEAFF | TGCGCCAGCAGCCAAGTATTAGGTATGAACACTGAAGCTTTCTTT
TRBJ2-7 | TRBV10-2 | TRBD1 | . | CASTDRVNYEQYF | TGCGCCAGCACCGACAGGGTGAACTACGAGCAGTACTTC
TRBJ2-2 | TRBV6-2/TRBV6-3 | . | . | CASSPRGGIRELFF | TGTGCCAGCAGTCCGCGTGGAGGGATCAGGGAGCTGTTTTTT
TRBJ2-7 | TRBV5-1 | . | many | CASSPDPDYYEQYF | TGCGCCAGCAGCCCGGACCCGGATTACTACGAGCAGTACTTC
TRBJ2-3 | TRBV11-1 | . | few | CASSLPGHRNLLTDTQYF | TGTGCCAGCAGCCTGCCGGGACACCGAAACCTACTCACAGATACGCAGTATTTT
TRBJ2-2 | TRBV29-1 | . | many | CSVEGSGGNPGELFF | TGCAGCGTTGAGGGGTCAGGGGGGAACCCCGGGGAGCTGTTTTTT
TRBJ2-5 | TRBV5-1 | . | . | CASSSGALGETQYF | TGCGCCAGCAGTTCAGGGGCACTGGGAGAGACCCAGTACTTC
TRBJ2-7 | TRBV5-5 | TRBD1 | many | CASSSGQGNYEQYF | TGTGCCAGCAGCAGCGGACAGGGAAACTACGAGCAGTACTTC
TRBJ2-1 | TRBV6-2/TRBV6-3 | . | few | CASSFTQGGSNEQFF | TGTGCCAGCAGTTTCACTCAAGGAGGGTCCAATGAGCAGTTCTTC
TRBJ2-5 | TRBV28 | TRBD1 | . | CASSPTGMKETQYF | TGTGCCAGCTCACCGACAGGGATGAAGGAGACCCAGTACTTC
TRBJ2-7 | TRBV10-3 | TRBD1 | few | CAISGQGRSYEQYF | TGTGCCATCAGTGGACAGGGGCGGTCCTACGAGCAGTACTTC
TRBJ2-1 | TRBV6-5 | TRBD1 | . | CASSSTPPGQASSYNEQFF | TGTGCCAGCAGTTCCACCCCACCGGGACAGGCTAGCTCCTACAATGAGCAGTTCTTC
TRBJ1-2 | TRBV20-1 | TRBD1 | many | CSARRTGDYGYTF | TGCAGTGCCCGTAGGACAGGGGACTATGGCTACACCTTC
TRBJ2-1 | TRBV28 | TRBD2 | . | CASSFVLAGYNEQFF | TGTGCCAGCAGTTTTGTACTAGCGGGCTACAATGAGCAGTTCTTC
TRBJ2-1 | TRBV10-3 | . | many | CAISDERSPYNEQFF | TGTGCCATCAGTGACGAGCGGTCGCCCTACAATGAGCAGTTCTTC
TRBJ2-7 | TRBV20-1 | . | many | CSATGGESYEQYF | TGCAGTGCTACTGGCGGGGAGTCCTACGAGCAGTACTTC
TRBJ2-7 | TRBV20-1 | . | many | CSAWVLGGQTYEQYF | TGCAGTGCTTGGGTTTTAGGCGGACAGACCTACGAGCAGTACTTC
TRBJ1-2 | TRBV7-2 | . | . | CASSLEVSGPRGYTF | TGTGCCAGCAGCTTAGAGGTTTCCGGCCCTAGGGGCTACACCTTC
TRBJ1-1 | TRBV29-1 | TRBD1 | . | CSAGQGRTFF | TGCAGCGCTGGACAGGGAAGGACTTTCTTT
TRBJ2-7 | TRBV20-1 | TRBD2 | . | CSAISGGGLTYEQYF | TGCAGTGCTATAAGCGGCGGGGGTCTCACCTACGAGCAGTACTTC
TRBJ2-2 | TRBV5-5 | . | . | CASSLGSGARTGELFF | TGTGCCAGCAGCTTGGGTAGCGGAGCAAGGACCGGGGAGCTGTTTTTT
TRBJ2-7 | TRBV7-2 | . | . | CASSFSGTNYEQYF | TGTGCCAGCAGCTTTTCCGGGACCAACTACGAGCAGTACTTC
TRBJ1-2 | TRBV6-1 | TRBD1 | many | CASSARQGYYGYTF | TGTGCCAGCAGCGCCCGACAGGGCTACTATGGCTACACCTTC
TRBJ2-3 | TRBV7-8 | . | . | CASSLAGRGSTDTQYF | TGTGCCAGCAGCTTAGCTGGGCGGGGTAGCACAGATACGCAGTATTTT
TRBJ2-1 | TRBV9 | TRBD2 | few | CASSPRGAGGNNEQFF | TGTGCCAGCAGCCCGCGGGGAGCGGGGGGCAACAATGAGCAGTTCTTC
TRBJ2-7 | TRBV27 | TRBD2 | . | CASSGAGGKYEQYF | TGTGCCAGCAGTGGGGCGGGGGGTAAATACGAGCAGTACTTC
TRBJ1-2 | TRBV5-1 | . | few | CASSLGNNYGYTF | TGCGCCAGCAGCTTGGGTAATAACTATGGCTACACCTTC
TRBJ2-1 | TRBV12-3/TRBV12-4 | . | many | CASSSYGREQFF | TGTGCCAGCAGTTCTTATGGGCGTGAGCAGTTCTTC
TRBJ2-6 | TRBV5-1 | TRBD1 | many | CASRGPGANVLTF | TGCGCCAGTAGGGGGCCTGGGGCCAACGTCCTGACTTTC
TRBJ1-1 | TRBV27 | . | few | CASRAQGASTEAFF | TGTGCCAGCAGGGCCCAGGGCGCATCAACTGAAGCTTTCTTT
TRBJ2-3 | TRBV5-5 | . | few | CASSFSRRAYLSDTQYF | TGTGCCAGCAGCTTCTCCCGGCGGGCCTATCTTTCAGATACGCAGTATTTT
TRBJ2-5 | TRBV4-1 | TRBD1 | . | CASSGVGQRETQYF | TGCGCCAGCAGCGGAGTGGGACAGAGGGAGACCCAGTACTTC
TRBJ2-1 | TRBV7-9 | TRBD1 | once | CASSPRQGQFF | TGTGCCAGCAGCCCTAGACAGGGGCAGTTCTTC
TRBJ2-7 | TRBV25-1 | TRBD1 | many | CASTGQGAYEQYF | TGTGCCAGCACGGGACAGGGGGCCTACGAGCAGTACTTC
TRBJ2-5 | TRBV7-6 | TRBD2 | . | CASSSDFGAGGRWTQYF | TGTGCCAGCAGCTCCGACTTTGGGGCGGGAGGCCGCTGGACCCAGTACTTC
TRBJ2-2 | TRBV6-5 | . | few | CASSYQLGASITGELFF | TGTGCCAGCAGTTACCAATTAGGGGCGTCGATCACCGGGGAGCTGTTTTTT
TRBJ1-4 | TRBV6-5 | . | . | CASSYGGANEKLFF | TGTGCCAGCAGTTACGGGGGGGCGAATGAAAAACTGTTTTTT
TRBJ2-2 | TRBV20-1 | . | few | CSARDRDGELFF | TGCAGTGCTAGAGATAGGGACGGGGAGCTGTTTTTT
TRBJ2-7 | TRBV20-1 | TRBD2 | many | CSAGGNSEQYF | TGCAGTGCGGGGGGGAACAGCGAGCAGTACTTC
TRBJ2-2 | TRBV5-4 | . | few | CASSYTQANTGELFF | TGTGCCAGCAGCTATACACAAGCGAACACCGGGGAGCTGTTTTTT
TRBJ2-1 | TRBV4-2 | TRBD1 | few | CASSQLETGRNEQFF | TGTGCCAGCAGCCAACTAGAGACAGGGCGGAATGAGCAGTTCTTC
TRBJ2-1 | TRBV4-1 | . | many | CASSQVGSHRVSYNEQFF | TGCGCCAGCAGCCAAGTGGGGTCACACAGGGTCTCCTACAATGAGCAGTTCTTC
TRBJ2-2 | TRBV10-3 | . | . | CAIRTDGTANTGELFF | TGTGCCATCAGGACTGATGGGACGGCGAACACCGGGGAGCTGTTTTTT
TRBJ2-1 | TRBV7-6 | . | few | CASSPIRNNEQFF | TGTGCCAGCAGCCCTATAAGAAACAATGAGCAGTTCTTC
TRBJ2-1 | TRBV7-2 | . | few | CASSRPVDRPLYNEQFF | TGTGCCAGCAGCCGGCCCGTAGACAGACCTTTATACAATGAGCAGTTCTTC
TRBJ2-7 | TRBV19 | . | many | CASRDSYEQYF | TGTGCCAGTAGAGACTCCTACGAGCAGTACTTC
TRBJ2-1 | TRBV12-3/TRBV12-4 | . | few | CASNSGYRIYEQFF | TGTGCCAGCAACTCCGGGTACCGTATTTATGAGCAGTTCTTC
TRBJ1-1 | TRBV6-2/TRBV6-3 | . | many | CASSYAFMNTEAFF | TGTGCCAGCAGTTACGCATTCATGAACACTGAAGCTTTCTTT